Below, 5 T cell receptor beta chains from the same sample are listed, as sequenced in a study of cytomegalovirus exposure and HLA in healthy donors. This PCR relied on a set of 60 Vbeta primers and 13 Jbeta primers. TCRdb's table, derived via immunoSEQ multiplex PCR, lists solely in-frame clones and lacks some. The sample has 40,000 or so clones, around 73% seen once. The sample consisted of PBMCs. These receptors all come from a woman between 25 and 40 years old in good health and CMV-seronegative.

The V gene is TRBV7-7, the J gene TRBJ2-7; 7 nucleotides agree with TRBD1. The CDR3 is 13 amino acids. Germline CDR1 is SSHAT and CDR2 is FNYEAQ (reference sequence). J gave up 7 bases and V 5 bases, and 8 bases lay outside the gene matches. The CDR3 is CASSHGTEREQYF. The CDR3 bases are TGTGCCAGCAGCCATGGGACAGAGCGAGAGCAGTACTTC.

In its sample, this clone was seen a few times. The chain employs TRBV6-1 and TRBJ2-5; D ambiguous. Germline CDR1 reads MNHNS; CDR2 reads SASEGT. CDR3 length: 14 amino acids. The V gene lost 2 bases and the J gene lost 7 bases, with 14 bases spanning the gap. The CDR3: CASSESIRGGTQYF. DNA for the CDR3: TGTGCCAGCAGTGAATCTATCCGAGGTGGGACCCAGTACTTC.

V is TRBV5-1 and J is TRBJ2-7, with D maybe TRBD1 (6 bases). V dropped 4 bases and J dropped 3 bases, with 14 bases sitting between them. This CDR3 comprises 14 residues. The germline gives CDR1 SGHRS, CDR2 YFSETQ. In DNA, the CDR3 is TGCGCCAGCAGCCGCCGGGACATTGTCTACGAGCAGTACTTC. It yields the protein CASSRRDIVYEQYF.

The chain has TRBV7-8 and TRBJ2-3, with D unresolved. The CDR3 length is 14 residues. Trimming took off 5 bases at V and 6 bases at J, with 15 bases between the two ends. Looked up from germline, CDR1 is SGHVS and CDR2 is FQNEAQ. The CDR3 loop is CASSPKPVSDTQYF. The CDR3 DNA reads TGTGCCAGCAGCCCAAAGCCGGTGTCGGATACGCAGTATTTT.

The V call is TRBV19, the J call TRBJ2-3; no clear D gene. CDR1 and CDR2 from the germline V gene are LNHDA and SQIVND (reference sequence). V lost 6 bases and J lost 1, with 5 bases in between. The CDR3 consists of 12 residues. The CDR3 region has the DNA TGTGCCAGTAGCCATCGCACAGATACGCAGTATTTT. This codes for CASSHRTDTQYF.